A selection of T cell receptor beta chains follows, all from one sample in a study of T cells in Graves' hyperthyroidism and ophthalmopathy. Each CDR3 protein gets one entry after TCRdb re-called the multiplex PCR reads with MiXCR. The data show around 480,000 distinct CDR3 sequences, approximately 15% seen once. Specimen: blood. The receptors were sampled from a woman aged 18-35 years with Graves' hyperthyroidism. CDR3s include the opening cysteine and the closing phenylalanine or tryptophan. D genes are given only for firm matches. Clone size, where shown, is once, few, many, or a class for clones that have expanded.

V	J	size	D	CDR3	DNA
TRBV2	TRBJ1-5	many	-	CASSRNPQPQHF	TGTGCCAGCAGTCGTAATCCACAGCCCCAGCATTTT
TRBV4-1	TRBJ1-2	-	-	CASSQEPGVLGGYTF	TGCGCCAGCAGCCAAGAGCCGGGGGTTTTAGGTGGCTACACCTTC
TRBV9	TRBJ2-1	many	-	CASSVAPMGVNEQFF	TGTGCCAGCAGCGTAGCGCCCATGGGGGTTAATGAGCAGTTCTTC
TRBV7-9	TRBJ1-1	-	-	CASSPGRKMNTEAFF	TGTGCCAGCAGCCCTGGACGGAAGATGAACACTGAAGCTTTCTTT
TRBV27	TRBJ2-7	many	-	CASSSASASSYEQYF	TGTGCCAGCAGTTCGGCTAGCGCCAGCTCCTACGAGCAGTACTTC
TRBV29-1	TRBJ2-2	-	TRBD2	CSAYSGTNTGELFF	TGCAGCGCTTATAGCGGGACGAACACCGGGGAGCTGTTTTTT
TRBV7-9	TRBJ2-7	many	TRBD2	CASSLREWVYEQYF	TGTGCCAGCAGCCTGCGGGAGTGGGTCTACGAGCAGTACTTC
TRBV28	TRBJ2-3	many	TRBD2	CASPRGGLAGTSQDTQYF	TGTGCCAGTCCCAGAGGTGGACTAGCGGGGACCTCACAAGATACGCAGTATTTT
TRBV14	TRBJ2-5	-	TRBD1	CASSLLQGPGETQYF	TGTGCCAGCAGCCTATTACAGGGGCCGGGCGAGACCCAGTACTTC
TRBV20-1	TRBJ1-5	many	-	CSARDPKAIVPQHF	TGCAGTGCTAGGGACCCAAAAGCAATAGTGCCCCAGCATTTT
TRBV10-1	TRBJ2-5	many	-	CASSESGGVETQYF	TGCGCCAGCAGTGAGTCGGGCGGTGTAGAGACCCAGTACTTC
TRBV5-4	TRBJ1-1	few	-	CASSLARHEAFF	TGTGCCAGCAGCTTGGCTCGGCATGAAGCTTTCTTT
TRBV18	TRBJ1-5	few	-	CASSPTVDIESSQHF	TGTGCCAGCTCACCGACCGTAGACATTGAATCGTCCCAGCATTTT
TRBV6-5	TRBJ1-5	few	-	CASSYSFKSVRVYNQPQHF	TGTGCCAGCAGTTACTCCTTCAAGTCAGTCAGGGTGTACAATCAGCCCCAGCATTTT
TRBV6-2/TRBV6-3	TRBJ2-1	many	TRBD2	CASSWSGTSLDEQFF	TGTGCCAGCAGCTGGAGCGGGACTAGTTTGGATGAGCAGTTCTTC
TRBV6-1	TRBJ2-2	many	-	CASSRTGGRVNTGELFF	TGTGCCAGCAGTCGAACCGGGGGTCGGGTGAACACCGGGGAGCTGTTTTTT
TRBV27	TRBJ1-2	many	-	CASSFSGFRGYTF	TGTGCCAGCAGTTTCTCAGGTTTTCGGGGCTACACCTTC
TRBV5-1	TRBJ1-5	many	-	CASSLLGGENQPQHF	TGCGCCAGCAGCTTGCTTGGGGGCGAGAATCAGCCCCAGCATTTT
TRBV29-1	TRBJ2-7	many	-	CSVERTDYEQYF	TGCAGCGTTGAAAGGACCGACTACGAGCAGTACTTC
TRBV5-6	TRBJ1-5	few	TRBD1	CASSLGADRVFQPQHF	TGTGCCAGCAGCTTGGGAGCGGACAGGGTGTTCCAGCCCCAGCATTTT
TRBV2	TRBJ2-7	many	TRBD2	CASSAGVSGSKNYEQYF	TGTGCCAGCAGTGCGGGAGTGAGCGGGAGCAAAAACTACGAGCAGTACTTC
TRBV20-1	TRBJ2-1	-	TRBD2	CSATPGLAGVNEQFF	TGCAGTGCTACCCCGGGACTAGCGGGAGTTAATGAGCAGTTCTTC
TRBV5-1	TRBJ2-3	-	-	CASSLVPVTSTDTQYF	TGCGCCAGCAGCTTGGTTCCAGTCACTAGCACAGATACGCAGTATTTT
TRBV7-3	TRBJ2-1	-	TRBD2	CASSLSPSGRASYNEQFF	TGTGCCAGCAGCTTAAGTCCTAGCGGGAGGGCCTCCTACAATGAGCAGTTCTTC
TRBV12-3/TRBV12-4	TRBJ2-5	many	-	CASSLDGPLPEYF	TGTGCCAGCAGTTTAGATGGCCCCCTCCCGGAGTACTTC
TRBV4-1	TRBJ2-5	-	-	CASSQDPSQETQYF	TGCGCCAGCAGCCAAGATCCAAGCCAAGAGACCCAGTACTTC
TRBV20-1	TRBJ1-1	-	-	CSATPYQGAFF	TGCAGTGCCACACCGTATCAGGGAGCTTTCTTT
TRBV12-5	TRBJ2-3	many	TRBD1	CASGRDREPADTQYF	TGTGCTAGTGGACGGGACAGGGAGCCCGCAGATACGCAGTATTTT
TRBV27	TRBJ1-1	many	TRBD1	CASIAGTANTEAFF	TGTGCCAGCATTGCCGGGACAGCTAACACTGAAGCTTTCTTT
TRBV30	TRBJ2-3	many	-	CAWSVFGTDTQYF	TGTGCCTGGAGTGTCTTCGGGACAGATACGCAGTATTTT
TRBV19	TRBJ2-5	many	-	CASSMSAETQYF	TGTGCCAGTAGTATGAGCGCCGAGACCCAGTACTTC
TRBV6-5	TRBJ2-3	many	TRBD1	CASSYSTGLPDTQYF	TGTGCCAGCAGTTACTCGACAGGGCTACCAGATACGCAGTATTTT
TRBV5-1	TRBJ1-5	-	-	CASSQGFGKGSNQPQHF	TGCGCCAGCAGCCAAGGGTTCGGGAAGGGGAGCAATCAGCCCCAGCATTTT
TRBV30	TRBJ1-5	many	-	CAWTAGNQPQHF	TGTGCCTGGACGGCGGGGAATCAGCCCCAGCATTTT
TRBV11-2	TRBJ2-1	many	TRBD2	CASSLDGGLAGVSSYNEQFF	TGTGCCAGCAGCTTAGATGGTGGACTAGCGGGGGTGAGCTCCTACAATGAGCAGTTCTTC
TRBV11-2	TRBJ1-6	many	TRBD1	CASSFRYPGQGASNSPLHF	TGTGCCAGCAGCTTTAGATACCCGGGACAGGGGGCATCTAATTCACCCCTCCACTTT
TRBV5-1	TRBJ2-2	-	TRBD2	CASSPGGGTSSAGELFF	TGCGCCAGCAGCCCCGGTGGGGGGACTAGTAGCGCCGGGGAGCTGTTTTTT
TRBV5-4	TRBJ1-2	few	-	CASSGGSYGYTF	TGTGCCAGCAGCGGCGGGTCCTATGGCTACACCTTC
TRBV10-3	TRBJ2-5	many	TRBD2	CAISESRTSGGQETQYF	TGTGCCATCAGTGAGTCCAGAACTAGCGGGGGCCAAGAGACCCAGTACTTC
TRBV20-1	TRBJ1-2	-	TRBD1	CSAPPGQGRMTYGYTF	TGCAGTGCCCCCCCGGGACAGGGAAGGATGACCTATGGCTACACCTTC
TRBV5-6	TRBJ2-3	few	-	CASSLLTTKGDTQYF	TGTGCCAGCAGCCTACTCACGACGAAGGGAGATACGCAGTATTTT
TRBV19	TRBJ1-1	many	TRBD1	CASTTSGTGGTEAFF	TGTGCCAGCACCACCTCCGGGACAGGGGGAACTGAAGCTTTCTTT
TRBV6-2/TRBV6-3	TRBJ2-2	many	-	CASTMRTGELFF	TGTGCCAGCACCATGCGGACCGGGGAGCTGTTTTTT
TRBV24-1	TRBJ1-1	few	-	CATSDPPPGGRAFF	TGTGCCACCAGTGATCCCCCTCCCGGCGGGAGAGCTTTCTTT
TRBV4-1	TRBJ1-5	-	-	CASSQSHLVSNQPQHF	TGCGCCAGCAGCCAAAGTCATTTGGTTAGCAATCAGCCCCAGCATTTT
TRBV24-1	TRBJ2-2	many	TRBD1	CATSDRTGAGSNTGELFF	TGTGCCACCAGTGACCGTACAGGGGCGGGTTCGAACACCGGGGAGCTGTTTTTT
TRBV24-1	TRBJ1-5	many	-	CATSDPQGFGNQPQHF	TGTGCCACCAGTGATCCTCAGGGGTTCGGCAATCAGCCCCAGCATTTT
TRBV5-1	TRBJ1-4	few	TRBD1	CASSPQGALDEKLFF	TGCGCCAGCAGCCCACAGGGGGCCCTGGATGAAAAACTGTTTTTT
TRBV11-2	TRBJ2-3	many	-	CASSLYFPSTDTQYF	TGTGCCAGCAGCTTGTACTTCCCTAGCACAGATACGCAGTATTTT
TRBV27	TRBJ1-3	many	TRBD1	CASSSLPGGGGNTIYF	TGTGCCAGCAGTTCTCTCCCAGGGGGGGGTGGAAACACCATATATTTT
TRBV19	TRBJ1-5	many	TRBD1	CASSTGVRQPQHF	TGTGCCAGTAGCACAGGGGTCAGGCAGCCCCAGCATTTT
TRBV12-3/TRBV12-4	TRBJ2-7	-	TRBD2	CASSERGGPYEQYF	TGTGCCAGCAGTGAACGCGGGGGGCCCTACGAGCAGTACTTC